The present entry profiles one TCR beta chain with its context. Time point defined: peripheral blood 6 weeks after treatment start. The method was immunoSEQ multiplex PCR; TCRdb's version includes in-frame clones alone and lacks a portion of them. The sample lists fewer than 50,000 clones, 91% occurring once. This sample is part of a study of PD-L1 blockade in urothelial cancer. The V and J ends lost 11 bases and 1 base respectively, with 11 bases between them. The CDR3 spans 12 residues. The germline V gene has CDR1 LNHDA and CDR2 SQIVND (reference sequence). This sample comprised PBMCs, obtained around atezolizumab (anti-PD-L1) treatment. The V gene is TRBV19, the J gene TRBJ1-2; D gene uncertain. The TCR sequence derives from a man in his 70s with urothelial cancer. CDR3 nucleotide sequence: TGTGCCTCAGGACTGCTTAACTATGGCTACACCTTC. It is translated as CASGLLNYGYTF.